This note documents a single TCR beta chain sequence. Antigen unknown. Germline V gene sequence: CDR1 GTSNPN, CDR2 SVGIG (reference sequence). V dropped 3 bases and J dropped 9; count of bases not matched to a gene: 11. The CDR3 loop spans 14 amino acids. This sample was included in a study of cytomegalovirus exposure and HLA in healthy donors. Study overall: As an earlier analysis found, 180 million or so T cells yielded about 120 million unique TCR beta sequences.

Study-level points and caveats: In an earlier analysis, in approximately 630 donors, most V segments appeared productive either ~87% or ~30% of the time.

The PCR used 60 Vbeta and 13 Jbeta primers. Clones were read by immunoSEQ multiplex PCR, and TCRdb kept only the in-frame ones, dropping some. Of 100,000 to 150,000 clones listed, approximately 15% are singletons. The chain employs TRBV30 and TRBJ2-1; 7 bases align to TRBD2. The clonotype originates from a woman under 30 in good health and CMV-seronegative. Sequenced sample: PBMCs. Written as DNA, the CDR3 is TGTGCCTGGAGCCTCCTAGCGGCCGGGGGTGAGCAGTTCTTC. Protein product: CAWSLLAAGGEQFF.